Given below is one T cell receptor beta chain in context. Its antigen is as yet unknown. The data derive from a study of regulatory T cells in long-lasting Graves disease. Findings and caveats of the study: The persistent group shared 2,741 public clonotypes, more than the 966 shared by new patients. Persistent disease was associated with favored TRBV28 usage and with favored use of TRBJ1-2 and TRBJ2-5.

Time point specified: newly diagnosed GD, antithyroid drugs for less than 3 months. Researchers made the TCR library from RNA that was extracted from PBMCs. The CDR3 sequence is 14 residues long. CDR1 SGHVS and CDR2 FQNEAQ come from the germline V gene. Trimming shortened V by 5 bases and J by 4 bases, and 15 bases separated the two germline ends. Libraries of TCR beta came from iRepertoire HTBI primers plus Arm-PCR of CDR3 regions. Original processing methods: Across the samples, identification revealed just over 60 TRBV and some 14 TRBJ segments. TCRdb ran MiXCR on the multiplex PCR reads and lists one entry per CDR3 protein. V and J calls and clone size were set by TCRdb, not the authors. The table lists approximately 490,000 distinct CDR3 sequences, roughly 15% of them singletons. This sample was also put to use in a study of T cells in Graves' hyperthyroidism and ophthalmopathy. That report notes: The HTBI primer set served for first-round RT-PCR of the TCR CDR3.

The sample consisted of peripheral blood mononuclear cells (PBMCs), taken at new diagnosis, from a patient treated with antithyroid drugs. This TCR came from a man in his forties with Graves disease. The chain recombines TRBV7-8 with TRBJ2-7, with D perhaps TRBD2 (5 bases). CDR3 in DNA: TGTGCCAGCAGCCCGGGCGGGTTTAAGTACGAGCAGTACTTC. Its translation: CASSPGGFKYEQYF.